Each of the 5 T cell receptor beta chains below was sequenced from the same sample in a study of low-dose radiotherapy and immunotherapy resistance in tumors. TRAV- and TRBV-specific primers, spanning alpha and beta chains, primed first-strand cDNA. With a constant-region primer and a V-primer adapter, TCRs were subjected to roughly 20 PCR cycles of amplification. One entry per CDR3 protein, called by TCRdb with MiXCR from the reads. The sample lists fewer than 110,000 distinct CDR3 sequences; 20% to 25% were seen once. As to time point: after trial treatment. Treatment given: LDRT plus nivolumab, ipilimumab, low-dose cyclophosphamide and aspirin (RACIN trial). The source was PBMCs, collected after low-dose radiotherapy plus immunotherapy. Every receptor here comes from a male donor with prostate cancer.

This clonotype came up many times. The chain has TRBV24-1 and TRBJ2-1; no reliable D call. The CDR3 extends over 12 amino acids. The germline CDR1 and CDR2 sequences are KGHDR and SFDVKD. Between the trimmed V and J ends, which lost 1 base and 7 bases, there was a span of 4 bases. The chain's CDR3 is CATSDFGNEQFF. As DNA, the CDR3 is TGTGCCACCAGTGATTTTGGAAATGAGCAGTTCTTC.

This clonotype was seen many times. This chain uses TRBV12-5 with TRBJ1-1; 9 nucleotides agree with TRBD1. This CDR3 spans 15 amino acids. Germline V lookup: CDR1 LGHNT, CDR2 FRNRAP. J gave up 5 bases and V 1 base, and 5 bases lay outside the gene matches. The chain's CDR3 is CASGLEGQGRTEAFF. The CDR3 DNA follows: TGTGCTAGTGGTTTGGAGGGACAGGGAAGGACTGAAGCTTTCTTT.

The sample holds many counts of this clonotype. The V and J genes are TRBV24-1 and TRBJ2-3, with 7 bases matching TRBD1. The CDR3 runs to 20 residues. The ends lost 3 bases at V and 0 bases at J; junction bases unmatched: 17. Germline CDR1 reads KGHDR; CDR2 reads SFDVKD. CDR3 sequence reads: CATSDPRDSTRDSSTDTQYF. In nucleotides, the CDR3 is TGTGCCACCAGTGATCCCCGGGACAGCACCCGAGACTCTAGCACAGATACGCAGTATTTT.

As for this clonotype: The likely explanation is a read error, given a far larger clone one base away. The chain has TRBV13 and TRBJ2-7, with D unclear. Trimming removed 1 base from V and 5 bases from J, with 6 bases in between. This CDR3 has 12 residues. In germline, CDR1 is PRHDT, CDR2 FYEKMQ (reference sequence). The DNA of the CDR3 is TGTGCCAGCAGCTTAGATCGGGACGAGCAGTACTTC. It yields the protein CASSLDRDEQYF.

This clonotype has ten or more counts. V usage is TRBV14 and J usage is TRBJ2-2; TRBD2 might be the D (6 bases). V dropped 4 bases and J dropped 5 bases, with 11 bases sitting between them. Germline V gives CDR1 SGHDN, CDR2 FVKESK. This CDR3 comprises 14 residues. Here the CDR3 DNA reads TGTGCCAGCAGCCCGCTGGGGGGAACCGGGGAGCTGTTTTTT. Residues: CASSPLGGTGELFF.